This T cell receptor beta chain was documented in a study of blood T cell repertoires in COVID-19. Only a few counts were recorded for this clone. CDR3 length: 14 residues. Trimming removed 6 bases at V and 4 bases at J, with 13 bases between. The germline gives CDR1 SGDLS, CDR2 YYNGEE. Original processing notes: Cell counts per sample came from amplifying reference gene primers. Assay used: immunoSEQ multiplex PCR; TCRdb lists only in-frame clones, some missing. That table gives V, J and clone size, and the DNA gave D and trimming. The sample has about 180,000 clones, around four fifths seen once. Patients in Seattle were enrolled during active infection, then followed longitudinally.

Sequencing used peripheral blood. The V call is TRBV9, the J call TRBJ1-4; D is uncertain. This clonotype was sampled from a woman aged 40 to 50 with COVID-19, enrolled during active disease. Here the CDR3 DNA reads TGTGCCAGCAAACATGGGGAGGATAATGAAAAACTGTTTTTT. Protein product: CASKHGEDNEKLFF.